This TCR beta chain comes out of a study of regulatory T cells in long-lasting Graves disease. Findings and limits, study-wide: Public clonotype sharing was higher in persistent than newly diagnosed patients.

Arm-PCR of CDR3 regions and iRepertoire HTBI primers were the basis on which TCR beta libraries were built. TCRdb processed the multiplex PCR reads anew with MiXCR; each CDR3 protein has one entry. The sample includes roughly 510,000 distinct CDR3 sequences, 15% to 20% of them seen just once. The germline V gene has CDR1 DFQATT and CDR2 SNEGSKA (reference sequence). There are 16 residues in the CDR3. V shed 4 bases and J 3 bases; nucleotides not matched to a gene: 8. This sample's time point: newly diagnosed GD, antithyroid drugs for less than 3 months. From PBMCs, RNA was extracted and then used to make the TCR library. There are many counts of this clonotype. What it recognizes is unknown. Separately, the same data were catalogued under a study of T cells in Graves' hyperthyroidism and ophthalmopathy. Turning to that study: Diagnoses used clinical symptoms, serum thyroxine and TRAb, thyroid ultrasound and orbital computed tomography. HTBI primers were the set used in a first-round RT-PCR of the TCR CDR3.

This receptor was identified in a man aged 18-30 years with Graves disease. The V and J genes are TRBV20-1 and TRBJ2-3, with TRBD2 matching 12 bases. The source material was peripheral blood mononuclear cells (PBMCs), sampled at new diagnosis, from a patient treated with antithyroid drugs. The CDR3 DNA sequence: TGCAGTGCTAACATCGGAACTAGCGGGGGGACAGATACGCAGTATTTT. It specifies CSANIGTSGGTDTQYF.